What follows describes a single T cell receptor beta chain. Assay used: immunoSEQ multiplex PCR; TCRdb lists only in-frame clones, some missing. The sample consists of approximately 120,000 clones, approximately 92% of them appearing once. The data derive from a study of control samples from healthy donors and cancer patients. The CDR3 sequence is 17 residues long. Looked up from germline, CDR1 is SGHVS and CDR2 is FNYEAQ. Trimming stripped 0 bases from V and 4 bases from J, with 16 bases between. Sequenced: PBMCs. This clonotype was sampled from a man aged 80 or over with head and neck cancer. The chain combines TRBV7-6 with TRBJ1-3; no reliable D call. This chain's CDR3 is CASSLAISGFLGNTIYF. For the CDR3, the DNA is TGTGCCAGCAGCTTAGCGATTTCGGGCTTCCTCGGAAACACCATATATTTT.